The 30 T cell receptor beta chains listed next were all sequenced from one sample in a study of T cell responses to AZD1222 COVID-19 vaccine. Sequencing was performed with immunoSEQ multiplex PCR; in TCRdb, only in-frame clones are kept and a portion is missing. Of roughly 130,000 clones in the sample, roughly 87% were seen once. Sequencing used peripheral blood, obtained on day 0 of AZD1222 vaccination. These receptors were collected from an adult in good health.

The chain couples TRBV6-5 to TRBJ2-2; 7 positions agree with TRBD1. V was pared by 6 bases and J by 7 bases, with 11 bases of the junction left unmatched. CDR1 is MNHEY and CDR2 is SVGAGI in the germline V gene. There are 15 residues in the CDR3. The CDR3 DNA reads as TGTGCCAGCAGGCCCCGACAGGGTATAGGCGGGGAGCTGTTTTTT. As protein: CASRPRQGIGGELFF.

This sequence joins TRBV7-9 and TRBJ2-7, with 8 nucleotides matching TRBD1. Germline values: CDR1 SEHNR, CDR2 FQNEAQ (reference sequence). The CDR3 contains 16 residues. Germline trimming cut 1 base from V and 4 bases from J; bases unmatched to any gene: 9. CDR3 region: CASSLGAGGGMYEQYF. DNA for the CDR3: TGTGCCAGCAGCTTAGGGGCAGGGGGCGGAATGTACGAGCAGTACTTC.

The chain combines TRBV10-1 with TRBJ1-5; D not resolved. The germline CDR1 and CDR2 sequences are WNHNN and SYGVQD (reference sequence). The CDR3 runs to 17 residues. Deletions cut 9 bases from V and 3 bases from J, with 24 bases between. CDR3 residues: CASCFRSPVRINQPQHF. For the CDR3, the DNA is TGCGCCAGTTGCTTTAGGTCCCCGGTTAGGATCAATCAGCCCCAGCATTTT.

V usage is TRBV24-1 and J usage is TRBJ2-3; a possible D gene is TRBD1 (6 bases). Germline values: CDR1 KGHDR, CDR2 SFDVKD. The length of the CDR3 is 15 residues. V dropped 4 bases and J dropped 4 bases, with 14 bases sitting between them. In nucleotides, the CDR3 is TGTGCCACCAGTGAGACAGGCCGATTTGCAGATACGCAGTATTTT. Its translation: CATSETGRFADTQYF.

The chain links TRBV19 to TRBJ1-1; 9 bases match TRBD1. CDR1 LNHDA and CDR2 SQIVND come from the germline V gene (reference sequence). The trim removed 6 bases at V and 8 bases at J, leaving 10 bases unmatched. The CDR3 contains 14 residues. CDR3 nucleotide sequence: TGTGCCAGTAGGTACAACAGGGGGCGGTGGGAAGCTTTCTTT. This translates into CASRYNRGRWEAFF.

The V call is TRBV6-5, the J call TRBJ1-2; D not certain. Trimming pared 2 bases from V and 0 bases from J, leaving 10 bases between. This CDR3 has 15 amino acids. Germline CDR1 reads MNHEY; CDR2 reads SVGAGI. The DNA for the CDR3 is TGTGCCAGCAGTTACGGATCCACACCTAACTATGGCTACACCTTC. It specifies CASSYGSTPNYGYTF.

This sequence joins TRBV6-5 and TRBJ1-5, with TRBD1 matching over 11 bases. The CDR3 consists of 14 residues. The trim removed 7 bases at V and 4 bases at J, leaving 3 bases unmatched. Germline CDR1 and CDR2: MNHEY and SVGAGI. CDR3 DNA: TGTGCCAGCATAGGGACAGGGGGTAATCAGCCCCAGCATTTT. It specifies CASIGTGGNQPQHF.

The rearrangement links TRBV3-1 (or the pseudogene TRBV3-2) to TRBJ1-2; D is undetermined. Trimming stripped 1 base from V and 8 bases from J, with 14 bases between. Germline V gene sequence: CDR1 LGHDT, CDR2 YNNKEL (reference sequence). This CDR3 is 14 amino acids long. The CDR3 is CASSQVPRTFGYTF. In nucleotides, the CDR3 is TGTGCCAGCAGCCAAGTCCCCAGAACATTCGGCTACACCTTC.

J is TRBJ2-7 and V is TRBV28, with D perhaps assigned TRBD1 or TRBD2 (5 bases each). In germline, CDR1 is MDHEN, CDR2 SYDVKM. CDR3 size: 15 residues. V lost 5 bases and J lost 0, with 14 bases in between. The DNA of the CDR3 is TGTGCCAGCAGTGGCCACGGGACGACCTCCTACGAGCAGTACTTC. Amino acids: CASSGHGTTSYEQYF. Drawing the rest from reference TRBV28 and TRBJ2-7, the complete variable domain is DVKVTQSSRYLVKRTGEKVFLECVQDMDHENMFWYRQDPGLGLRLIYFSYDVKMKEKGDIPEGYSVSREKKERFSLILESASTNQTSMYLCASSGHGTTSYEQYFGPGTRLTVT.

V usage is TRBV19 and J usage is TRBJ2-7, with 8 bases lining up with TRBD1. Germline CDR1 is LNHDA and CDR2 is SQIVND (reference sequence). The CDR3 consists of 14 residues. The V segment lost 5 bases and the J segment 2 bases; nucleotides outside the gene matches: 5. CDR3 sequence reads: CASSLMTGAYEQYF. The CDR3, as DNA: TGTGCCAGTAGTCTAATGACAGGGGCCTACGAGCAGTACTTC.

The gene calls are TRBV7-2 and TRBJ1-4, with 8 bases aligning to TRBD1. There are 15 residues in the CDR3. Germline V gene data show CDR1 as SGHTA and CDR2 as FQGNSA. V lost 4 bases, J lost 8 bases, and 9 bases stayed unmatched. CDR3 residues: CASSSRGDRGEKLFF. In DNA, the CDR3 is TGTGCCAGCAGCTCGAGAGGAGACAGGGGAGAAAAACTGTTTTTT.

The chain uses TRBV24-1 and TRBJ1-1, with D possibly matching TRBD1 (6 bases). V was cut by 9 bases and J by 5 bases, with 12 bases left in between. The germline CDR1 and CDR2 sequences are KGHDR and SFDVKD. The CDR3 loop spans 12 amino acids. CDR3 in amino acids: CATAGAGTEAFF. CDR3 sequence (DNA): TGTGCCACCGCGGGGGCAGGGACTGAAGCTTTCTTT.

This clone was counted once. This chain uses TRBV5-1 with TRBJ1-1, with D possibly being TRBD1 (6 bases). CDR3 size: 13 residues. The germline V and J ends were trimmed by 3 bases and 5 bases, with 11 bases remaining between them. Germline V gene sequence: CDR1 SGHRS, CDR2 YFSETQ. The CDR3 region is CASSSQGRTEAFF. Here the CDR3 DNA reads TGCGCCAGCAGCTCACAGGGTAGAACTGAAGCTTTCTTT.

This clone came up once. J is TRBJ1-3 and V is TRBV3-1 (or the pseudogene TRBV3-2); no reliable D call. V was clipped by 1 base and J by 2 bases, with 12 bases between them. Germline CDR1 LGHDT, CDR2 YNNKEL (reference sequence). The CDR3 runs 16 residues. As DNA, the CDR3 is TGTGCCAGCAGCCAAGTTGTTCGTCAGGCTGGAAACACCATATATTTT. Translating it yields CASSQVVRQAGNTIYF.

The chain combines TRBV19 with TRBJ2-7; no clear D gene. Germline CDR1 reads LNHDA; CDR2 reads SQIVND (reference sequence). This CDR3 comprises 13 residues. V was trimmed by 7 bases and J by 3 bases, leaving 13 bases between them. CDR3 loop: CASISKTLYEQYF. In nucleotides, the CDR3 is TGTGCCAGTATCTCAAAAACCCTCTACGAGCAGTACTTC.

The rearrangement joins TRBV12-3 or TRBV12-4 to TRBJ1-1; maybe TRBD1 (5 bases). V lost 5 bases and J 11 bases, leaving 18 bases between the germline ends. CDR3 length: 13 amino acids. CDR3 in DNA: TGTGCCAGCAGTAAATCAGGGACGGGGACGGCTTTCTTT. Its translation: CASSKSGTGTAFF.

The chain has TRBV4-2 and TRBJ1-6; tentatively, D is TRBD1 (6 bases). V lost 4 bases and J 7 bases, leaving 20 bases between the germline ends. The CDR3 loop spans 17 amino acids. Per the germline V gene, CDR1 is LGHNA and CDR2 is YNFKEQ. The CDR3 is CASSLGGRGEVNSPLHF. In DNA, the CDR3 is TGTGCCAGCAGCCTAGGGGGAAGGGGAGAGGTGAATTCACCCCTCCACTTT.

V usage is TRBV5-1 and J usage is TRBJ1-4, with 12 bases matching TRBD1. Trimming removed 4 bases from V and 8 bases from J; junction bases left unmatched: 6. CDR3 size: 15 residues. Germline CDR1 reads SGHRS; CDR2 reads YFSETQ. CDR3 amino acids: CASSRGQGAGEKLFF. CDR3 DNA: TGCGCCAGCAGCAGGGGACAGGGGGCTGGAGAAAAACTGTTTTTT.

This clone came up once. V and J are TRBV7-2 and TRBJ2-3, with D unresolved. V was pared by 8 bases and J by 0 bases, with 12 bases between. The CDR3 sequence is 14 residues long. The germline gives CDR1 SGHTA, CDR2 FQGNSA. The CDR3 spells CASGAATSTDTQYF. CDR3 nucleotides: TGTGCCAGCGGCGCGGCTACCAGCACAGATACGCAGTATTTT.

CDR3 region: CATSDSGMSNEQYF. The CDR3 DNA reads as TGTGCCACCAGTGATTCGGGCATGAGCAACGAGCAGTACTTC. V and J are TRBV24-1 and TRBJ2-7; D remains unclear. The CDR3 is 14 amino acids. Trimming took 2 bases from V and 5 from J, leaving 12 bases between them. Per germline, CDR1 KGHDR and CDR2 SFDVKD.

This clone was recorded once. The CDR3 is CASSRAEGTEAFF. CDR3 nucleotides: TGTGCCAGCAGCCGCGCAGAGGGGACTGAAGCTTTCTTT. The gene calls are TRBV3-1 (or the pseudogene TRBV3-2) and TRBJ1-1, with D possibly matching TRBD1 (5 bases). CDR1 and CDR2 from the germline V gene are LGHDT and YNNKEL (reference sequence). Between the trimmed V and J ends, which lost 4 bases and 5 bases, there was a span of 11 bases. This CDR3 is built from 13 residues.

This clone was observed a handful of times. The chain employs TRBV28 and TRBJ1-1, with D tentatively TRBD1 (5 bases). The CDR3 consists of 13 residues. V shed 6 bases and J shed 0 bases, with 8 bases lying between them. Germline assignment: CDR1 MDHEN and CDR2 SYDVKM. Here the CDR3 DNA reads TGTGCCAGCAGGGTCAGGGTGAACACTGAAGCTTTCTTT. It specifies CASRVRVNTEAFF.

The rearrangement links TRBV4-1 to TRBJ1-3; no clear D. Between the trimmed V and J ends, which lost 1 base and 4 bases, there was a span of 11 bases. Germline lookup yields CDR1 MGHRA and CDR2 YSYEKL. The CDR3 has 15 amino acids. The CDR3 protein is CASSQVVGTGNTIYF. The CDR3 coding sequence is TGCGCCAGCAGCCAAGTGGTGGGAACGGGAAACACCATATATTTT.

The V call is TRBV4-2, the J call TRBJ2-3; D not resolved. Trimming stripped 0 bases from V and 1 base from J, with 5 bases between. Germline CDR1 and CDR2: LGHNA and YNFKEQ. The CDR3 runs to 14 residues. The CDR3, as DNA: TGTGCCAGCAGCCAAGACCAGGGCACAGATACGCAGTATTTT. It encodes CASSQDQGTDTQYF.

About this clone: A junction boundary mismatches the germline segment, possibly from a read error. The gene calls are TRBV12-3 or TRBV12-4 and TRBJ1-2, with D hard to call. The CDR3 extends over 13 amino acids. The CDR3 DNA reads TGTGCCAACAGTTTAGGGCAGAACTATGGCTACACCTTC. As protein: CANSLGQNYGYTF.

V usage is TRBV7-2 and J usage is TRBJ2-1, with D possibly being TRBD1 or TRBD2 (6 bases each). The CDR3 is made up of 11 amino acids. V lost 5 bases, J lost 12 bases, and 11 bases lay in between. Germline values: CDR1 SGHTA, CDR2 FQGNSA. The CDR3 sequence is CASSMGGRQFF. In nucleotides, the CDR3 is TGTGCCAGCAGCATGGGGGGCCGGCAGTTCTTC.

V is TRBV19 and J is TRBJ2-5; D is possibly TRBD2 (6 bases). The CDR3 totals 14 residues. V was clipped by 7 bases and J by 0 bases, with 12 bases between them. Germline V gene data show CDR1 as LNHDA and CDR2 as SQIVND (reference sequence). CDR3 coding DNA: TGTGCCAGTAACCCGGGAGACTACCAAGAGACCCAGTACTTC. The encoded protein is CASNPGDYQETQYF.

The chain recombines TRBV5-1 with TRBJ2-7, with a possible D match to TRBD2 (6 bases). The CDR3 covers 14 residues. V gave up 1 base and J gave up 0 bases, with 8 bases separating them. Germline lookup yields CDR1 SGHRS and CDR2 YFSETQ. This CDR3 is CASSLSGVSYEQYF. Here the CDR3 DNA reads TGCGCCAGCAGCTTGTCGGGGGTCTCCTACGAGCAGTACTTC. Variable domain in full (rest from reference TRBV5-1 and TRBJ2-7): KAGVTQTPRYLIKTRGQQVTLSCSPISGHRSVSWYQQTPGQGLQFLFEYFSETQRNKGNFPGRFSGRQFSNSRSEMNVSTLELGDSALYLCASSLSGVSYEQYFGPGTRLTVT.

The J gene is TRBJ2-5, the V gene TRBV10-3, with a weak D call TRBD2 (5 bases). Trimming removed 4 bases from V and 5 bases from J, with 14 bases in between. In germline, CDR1 is ENHRY, CDR2 SYGVKD. The CDR3 sequence is 14 residues long. Here the CDR3 DNA reads TGTGCCATCAGTGGATCTAGTGGCGGGGAGACCCAGTACTTC. The encoded protein is CAISGSSGGETQYF.

V gene TRBV11-3 combines with J gene TRBJ2-1; 7 positions match TRBD2. The CDR3 sequence is 14 residues long. Germline CDR1 is SGHNT and CDR2 is YENEEA. V was pared by 5 bases and J by 5 bases, with 6 bases of the junction left unmatched. In nucleotides, the CDR3 is TGTGCCAGCAGCGTCTACGGGGGGAACAATGAGCAGTTCTTC. Translation gives CASSVYGGNNEQFF.